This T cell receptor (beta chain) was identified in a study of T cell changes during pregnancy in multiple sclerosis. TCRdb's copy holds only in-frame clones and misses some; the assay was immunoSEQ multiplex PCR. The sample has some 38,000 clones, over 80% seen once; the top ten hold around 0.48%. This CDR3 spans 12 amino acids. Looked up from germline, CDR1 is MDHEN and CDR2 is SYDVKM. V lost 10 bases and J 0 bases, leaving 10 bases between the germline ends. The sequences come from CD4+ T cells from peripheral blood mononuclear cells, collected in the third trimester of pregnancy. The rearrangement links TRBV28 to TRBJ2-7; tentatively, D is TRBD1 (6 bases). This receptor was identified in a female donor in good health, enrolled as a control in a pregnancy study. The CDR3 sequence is CATRTVSYEQYF. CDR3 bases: TGTGCCACCAGGACAGTCTCCTACGAGCAGTACTTC.